The 10 T cell receptor beta chains below were found in one sample sequenced in a study of T cell changes during pregnancy in multiple sclerosis. Profiling relied on immunoSEQ multiplex PCR, and the TCRdb table lists in-frame clones only, not all of them. Seen here are about 36,000 clones, about 90% observed once, and the top ten hold roughly 0.45%. The sequencing used CD4+ T cells from peripheral blood mononuclear cells, collected after pregnancy. These receptor sequences come from a female donor with multiple sclerosis, enrolled in a pregnancy study.

The chain combines TRBV5-1 with TRBJ2-7; 8 positions match TRBD1. Per germline, CDR1 SGHRS and CDR2 YFSETQ. Trimming removed 4 bases from V and 4 bases from J; junction bases left unmatched: 19. CDR3 size: 18 residues. CDR3 sequence (DNA): TGCGCCAGCAGCCTGGGACCCCCTGACAGGGGTTTGTTGTACGAGCAGTACTTC. This sequence encodes CASSLGPPDRGLLYEQYF.

The gene calls are TRBV7-2 and TRBJ2-3; perhaps TRBD1 as D (6 bases). V was trimmed by 2 bases and J by 1 base, leaving 10 bases between them. The CDR3 consists of 15 residues. CDR1 is SGHTA, CDR2 FQGNSA, per germline. The chain's CDR3 is CASSLRWTGTDTQYF. The CDR3 DNA reads TGTGCCAGCAGCTTACGATGGACAGGCACAGATACGCAGTATTTT.

This sequence joins TRBV9 and TRBJ1-2, with TRBD1 as a possible D gene (6 bases). Deletions cut 4 bases from V and 10 bases from J, with 23 bases between. Germline lookup yields CDR1 SGDLS and CDR2 YYNGEE. There are 15 residues in the CDR3. For the CDR3, the DNA is TGTGCCAGCAGCTCTGGGAGACAGGCCCCATTCGACTACACCTTC. Protein sequence: CASSSGRQAPFDYTF.

J is TRBJ2-7 and V is TRBV9; 7 bases fit TRBD1. With V trimmed by 1 base and J by 3 bases, 16 bases remained unmatched. Germline-derived CDR1 and CDR2 are SGDLS and YYNGEE. This CDR3 is 18 amino acids long. The CDR3, as DNA: TGTGCCAGCAGCGTACCTGAGAGGTCTAGACAGGGCTGCTACGAGCAGTACTTC. This codes for CASSVPERSRQGCYEQYF.

This chain joins TRBV7-9 and TRBJ1-5; D is unresolved. The CDR3 is made up of 14 amino acids. Trimming left V 4 bases short and J 2 bases short, with 9 bases between. The germline gives CDR1 SEHNR, CDR2 FQNEAQ (reference sequence). The DNA of the CDR3 is TGTGCCAGCAGCTCAGACATGGGCAATCAGCCCCAGCATTTT. Protein: CASSSDMGNQPQHF.

The CDR3 region is CASSPGGGVNTEAFF. CDR3 nucleotide sequence: TGCGCCAGCAGCCCGGGGGGGGGAGTGAACACTGAAGCTTTCTTT. This chain connects TRBV5-1 to TRBJ1-1, with D perhaps TRBD1 (5 bases). The CDR3 sequence is 15 residues long. Between the trimmed V and J ends, which lost 4 bases and 0 bases, there was a span of 13 bases. Germline CDR1 is SGHRS and CDR2 is YFSETQ.

V usage is TRBV5-1 and J usage is TRBJ1-1, with 11 bases lining up with TRBD1. The germline CDR1 and CDR2 sequences are SGHRS and YFSETQ. V was clipped by 1 base and J by 5 bases; unmatched bases: 7. The CDR3 is 16 amino acids. In DNA form, the CDR3 reads TGCGCCAGCAGCTTGAGATGGGACAGGGGGAATACTGAAGCTTTCTTT. Its translation is CASSLRWDRGNTEAFF. The full variable domain, completed using reference TRBV5-1 and TRBJ1-1, is KAGVTQTPRYLIKTRGQQVTLSCSPISGHRSVSWYQQTPGQGLQFLFEYFSETQRNKGNFPGRFSGRQFSNSRSEMNVSTLELGDSALYLCASSLRWDRGNTEAFFGQGTRLTVV.

This clone was seen only a few times. The gene calls are TRBV27 and TRBJ1-5; D remains unclear. The V gene's germline CDR1 is MNHEY and CDR2 SMNVEV (reference sequence). This CDR3 spans 16 amino acids. V gave up 2 bases and J gave up 2 bases, with 13 bases separating them. CDR3 loop: CASSLLSPRGNQPQHF. In nucleotides, the CDR3 is TGTGCCAGCAGTTTACTGTCCCCCCGGGGCAATCAGCCCCAGCATTTT.

The chain combines TRBV7-9 with TRBJ2-1, with TRBD1 matching 9 bases. Germline CDR1 is SEHNR and CDR2 is FQNEAQ (reference sequence). The CDR3 covers 13 residues. Trimming removed 4 bases from V and 6 bases from J; junction bases left unmatched: 1. The CDR3 protein is CASSWTGVNEQFF. The CDR3 region has the DNA TGTGCCAGCAGCTGGACAGGGGTCAATGAGCAGTTCTTC.

The chain joins TRBV6-1 to TRBJ1-5; TRBD1 matches 11 bases. This CDR3 spans 18 amino acids. Germline V gene data show CDR1 as MNHNS and CDR2 as SASEGT. With 3 bases clipped from V and 0 bases from J, the junction kept 7 bases outside the gene matches. CDR3: CASSDAGTGGYSNQPQHF. The CDR3 DNA follows: TGTGCCAGCAGTGACGCCGGGACAGGGGGATATAGCAATCAGCCCCAGCATTTT.